This T cell receptor (beta chain) came from a study of blood T cell repertoires in COVID-19. Study summary: T cells, B-cell-depleted T cells, or PBMCs supplied cDNA or gDNA.

TCRdb's table, derived via immunoSEQ multiplex PCR, lists solely in-frame clones and lacks some. Of about 340,000 clones in the sample, around 88% are singletons; the top ten hold roughly 7.1%. The CDR3 has 14 amino acids. The V and J ends lost 3 bases and 6 bases respectively, with 18 bases between them. Germline CDR1 and CDR2: DFQATT and SNEGSKA (reference sequence). One Seattle source followed patients from active infection through their disease course. This rearrangement joins TRBV20-1 to TRBJ2-7; no clear D gene. The sequence was obtained from an older woman with COVID-19, enrolled during active disease. The sequenced material came from peripheral blood. CDR3 loop: CSASGRVVALEQYF. The CDR3 region has the DNA TGCAGTGCTAGTGGTCGGGTAGTAGCTCTCGAGCAGTACTTC.